In this sample, the clone carrying this T cell receptor beta chain turned up many times. Its matching antigen is unknown. This entry comes from a study of T cells in Graves' hyperthyroidism and ophthalmopathy. Background on the study: Peripheral blood collection took place at initial diagnosis, before any treatment.

Study conclusions and caveats: In simple terms, a model built on 13 V-J features told ophthalmopathy apart from stable hyperthyroidism.

Uncontrolled infection, other autoimmune disease, pregnancy or lactation excluded patients. Fresh peripheral blood, 8 to 10 ml, was the source of the PBMCs. Amplified regions were TCR beta CDR3 sequences from RNA transcripts. TCR CDR3 underwent first-round RT-PCR with the HTBI primer set. MiXCR, applied by TCRdb to the multiplex PCR reads, yields one record per CDR3 protein. The sample consists of roughly 700,000 distinct CDR3 sequences, roughly a sixth of them appearing once. Germline assignment: CDR1 KGHSH and CDR2 LQKENI. The CDR3 consists of 16 residues. The V segment lost 3 bases and the J segment 2 bases; nucleotides outside the gene matches: 6.

Sample: blood. The chain couples TRBV18 to TRBJ2-7; 11 nucleotides align to TRBD2. This TCR was recovered from a man aged 50 to 59 with Graves' hyperthyroidism. The CDR3 here is CASSPRGLAAPYEQYF. For the CDR3, the DNA is TGTGCCAGCTCACCTAGGGGACTAGCGGCTCCCTACGAGCAGTACTTC.